These 12 T cell receptor beta chains were sequenced from one sample in a study of blood T cell repertoires in COVID-19. Clones were sequenced by immunoSEQ multiplex PCR, and TCRdb holds only the in-frame ones, with some missing. The sample shows 50,000 or so clones, 75% to 90% of them seen only once. The specimen sequenced was peripheral blood. The receptors here all came from a human donor in a cohort sampled during active COVID-19.

The chain combines TRBV5-5 with TRBJ1-2; possibly TRBD1 for D (6 bases). Looked up from germline, CDR1 is SGHKS and CDR2 is YYEKEE (reference sequence). The CDR3 has 16 amino acids. V lost 4 bases, J lost 8 bases, and 24 bases lay in between. The chain's CDR3 is CASSRTAGADPRGYTF. In nucleotides, the CDR3 is TGTGCCAGCAGCCGAACCGCAGGGGCTGATCCGAGGGGCTACACCTTC.

This clone was recorded only once. V usage is TRBV6-1 and J usage is TRBJ1-2, with a weak D call TRBD1 (6 bases). Germline V gene lookup returns CDR1 MNHNS and CDR2 SASEGT. V was clipped by 2 bases and J by 3 bases, with 13 bases between them. CDR3 size: 15 residues. The CDR3 DNA sequence: TGTGCCAGCAGTGAAATAGACAGGTCGGACTATGGCTACACCTTC. Amino acids: CASSEIDRSDYGYTF.

This clone has a single count. The CDR3 DNA follows: TGTGCCTGGGTACCGGCGGGAGGGGCGACAGATACGCAGTATTTT. Translating it yields CAWVPAGGATDTQYF. This chain uses TRBV30 with TRBJ2-3; 9 nucleotides match TRBD2. Germline V gene lookup returns CDR1 GTSNPN and CDR2 SVGIG (reference sequence). The ends lost 5 bases at V and 3 bases at J; junction bases unmatched: 9. The CDR3 consists of 15 residues.

The gene calls are TRBV3-1 (or the pseudogene TRBV3-2) and TRBJ2-2; 10 positions agree with TRBD2. Germline assignment: CDR1 LGHDT and CDR2 YNNKEL (reference sequence). The CDR3 has 15 residues. The J segment lost 3 bases and the V segment lost 6 bases, leaving 4 bases of the junction unmatched. In DNA, the CDR3 is TGTGCCAGCAGTCCAGCGGGGGGGTACACCGGGGAGCTGTTTTTT. It specifies CASSPAGGYTGELFF.

The chain combines TRBV5-1 with TRBJ1-1; weak D call: TRBD1 (6 bases). Germline V gene sequence: CDR1 SGHRS, CDR2 YFSETQ. Trimming removed 4 bases at V and 3 bases at J, with 13 bases between. This CDR3 contains 14 residues. The CDR3, as DNA: TGCGCCAGCAGCGGCGGACAGTACCACACTGAAGCTTTCTTT. Its protein is CASSGGQYHTEAFF.

This clone was observed once. CDR3 protein: CASSLGGNYGYTF. The CDR3 bases are TGTGCCAGCAGCCTGGGGGGGAACTATGGCTACACCTTC. The V gene is TRBV7-8, the J gene TRBJ1-2; maybe TRBD1 (5 bases). This CDR3 is built from 13 residues. Trimming pared 5 bases from V and 2 bases from J, leaving 9 bases between. The germline V gene has CDR1 SGHVS and CDR2 FQNEAQ.

This clone appeared a single time. The chain recombines TRBV12-5 with TRBJ1-4, with D hard to call. V was pared by 5 bases and J by 0 bases, with 7 bases between. CDR1 and CDR2 from the germline V gene are LGHNT and FRNRAP. This CDR3 is built from 14 residues. The CDR3, as DNA: TGTGCTAGTGGTATAGAGCCAACTAATGAAAAACTGTTTTTT. It encodes CASGIEPTNEKLFF.

V and J are TRBV6-5 and TRBJ1-5, with D maybe TRBD1 (5 bases). The CDR3 sequence is 15 residues long. Per germline, CDR1 MNHEY and CDR2 SVGAGI. V gave up 6 bases and J gave up 0 bases, with 12 bases separating them. The CDR3 coding sequence is TGTGCCAGCAGACGGGGGTCAAATAGCAATCAGCCCCAGCATTTT. It is translated as CASRRGSNSNQPQHF.

The chain has TRBV5-4 and TRBJ2-2; 14 positions agree with TRBD2. The CDR3 spans 16 residues. CDR1 is SGHNT, CDR2 YYREEE, per germline (reference sequence). V was clipped by 4 bases and J by 4 bases; unmatched bases: 3. The CDR3: CASSEGLAGVTGELFF. As DNA, the CDR3 is TGTGCCAGCAGCGAGGGACTAGCGGGAGTCACCGGGGAGCTGTTTTTT.

The chain couples TRBV5-1 to TRBJ2-3; 8 nucleotides match TRBD2. The CDR3 is 14 residues long. The V gene end was trimmed by 4 bases and the J gene end by 1 base; junction bases not matched to a gene: 2. CDR1 SGHRS and CDR2 YFSETQ come from the germline V gene. The CDR3: CASSGTRGTDTQYF. The CDR3 DNA is TGCGCCAGCAGCGGGACTAGGGGCACAGATACGCAGTATTTT.

This clone appeared a few times. The chain joins TRBV7-6 to TRBJ1-5; perhaps TRBD1 as D (5 bases). This CDR3 comprises 15 residues. V gave up 2 bases and J gave up 5 bases, with 13 bases separating them. CDR1 and CDR2 (germline): SGHVS, FNYEAQ. CDR3 protein: CASSLIGGWDQPQHF. The CDR3, as DNA: TGTGCCAGCAGCTTAATCGGGGGGTGGGATCAGCCCCAGCATTTT.

The chain has TRBV6-5 and TRBJ2-4; tentatively, D is TRBD2 (6 bases). The CDR3 is 13 residues long. The germline V gene encodes CDR1 MNHEY and CDR2 SVGAGI. The CDR3 protein is CASGGLAKNIQYF. For the CDR3, the DNA is TGTGCATCCGGAGGGCTAGCCAAAAACATTCAGTACTTC.